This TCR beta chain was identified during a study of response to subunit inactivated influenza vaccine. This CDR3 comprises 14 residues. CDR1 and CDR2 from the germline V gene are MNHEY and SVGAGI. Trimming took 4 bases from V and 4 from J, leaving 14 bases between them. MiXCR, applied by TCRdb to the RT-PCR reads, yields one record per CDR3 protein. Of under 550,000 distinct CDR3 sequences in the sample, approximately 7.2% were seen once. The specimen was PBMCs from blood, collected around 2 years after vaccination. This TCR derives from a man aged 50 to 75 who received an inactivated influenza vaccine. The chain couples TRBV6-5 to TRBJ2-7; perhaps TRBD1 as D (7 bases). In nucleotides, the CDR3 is TGTGCCAGCAGTTGGGGGGCAGGGGGATACGAGCAGTACTTC. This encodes CASSWGAGGYEQYF.